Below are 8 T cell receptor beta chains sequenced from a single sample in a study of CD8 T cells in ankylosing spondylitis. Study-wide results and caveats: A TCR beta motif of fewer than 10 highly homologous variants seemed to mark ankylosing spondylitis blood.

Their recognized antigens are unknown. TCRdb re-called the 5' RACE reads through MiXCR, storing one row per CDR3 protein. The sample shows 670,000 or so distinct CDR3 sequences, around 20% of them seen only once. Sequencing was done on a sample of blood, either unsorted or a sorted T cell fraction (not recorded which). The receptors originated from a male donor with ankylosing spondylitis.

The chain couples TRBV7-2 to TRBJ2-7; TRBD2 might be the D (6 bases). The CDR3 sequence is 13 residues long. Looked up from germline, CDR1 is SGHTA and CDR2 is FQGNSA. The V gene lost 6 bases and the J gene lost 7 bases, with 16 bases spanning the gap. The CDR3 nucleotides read TGTGCCAGCAGTGGGGAGGTCGGTCGGGAGCAGTACTTC. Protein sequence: CASSGEVGREQYF.

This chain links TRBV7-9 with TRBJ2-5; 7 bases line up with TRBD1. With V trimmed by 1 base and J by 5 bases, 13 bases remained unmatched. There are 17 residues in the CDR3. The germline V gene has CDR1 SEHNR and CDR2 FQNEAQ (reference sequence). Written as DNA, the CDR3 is TGTGCCAGCAGCTTAGACCCCGGGACAGTCCTCTGGGAGACCCAGTACTTC. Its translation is CASSLDPGTVLWETQYF.

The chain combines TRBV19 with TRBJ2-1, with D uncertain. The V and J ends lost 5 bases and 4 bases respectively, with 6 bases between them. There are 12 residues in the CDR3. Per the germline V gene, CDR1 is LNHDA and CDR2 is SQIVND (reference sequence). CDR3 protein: CASSATYNEQFF. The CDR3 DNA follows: TGTGCCAGTAGTGCAACATACAATGAGCAGTTCTTC.

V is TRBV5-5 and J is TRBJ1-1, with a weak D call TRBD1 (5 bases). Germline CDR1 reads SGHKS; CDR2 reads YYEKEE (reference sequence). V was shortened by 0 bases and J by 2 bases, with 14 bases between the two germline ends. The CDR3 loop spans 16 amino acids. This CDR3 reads CASSLAWVTDNTEAFF. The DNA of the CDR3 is TGTGCCAGCAGCTTGGCTTGGGTGACAGATAACACTGAAGCTTTCTTT.

The CDR3 DNA is TGTGCCAGCAGTTCAAGGGGTGATTCACCCCTCCACTTT. Protein sequence: CASSSRGDSPLHF. The chain has TRBV27 and TRBJ1-6; D perhaps matches TRBD1 (5 bases). Germline V gives CDR1 MNHEY, CDR2 SMNVEV (reference sequence). Trimming took off 4 bases at V and 8 bases at J, with 9 bases between the two ends. CDR3 length equals 13 residues.

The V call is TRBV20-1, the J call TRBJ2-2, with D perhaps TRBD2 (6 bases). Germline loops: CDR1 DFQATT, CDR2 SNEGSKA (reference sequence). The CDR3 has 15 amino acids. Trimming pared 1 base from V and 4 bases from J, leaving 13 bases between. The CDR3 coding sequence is TGCAGTGCTAGAGTGGTGGGACTGGGCACCGGGGAGCTGTTTTTT. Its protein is CSARVVGLGTGELFF.

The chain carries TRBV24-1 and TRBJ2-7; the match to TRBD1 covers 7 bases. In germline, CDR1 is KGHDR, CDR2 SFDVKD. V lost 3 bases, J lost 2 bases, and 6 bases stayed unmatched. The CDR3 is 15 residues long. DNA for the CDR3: TGTGCCACCAGTGATCTGGGGACAGATGCCTACGAGCAGTACTTC. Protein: CATSDLGTDAYEQYF.

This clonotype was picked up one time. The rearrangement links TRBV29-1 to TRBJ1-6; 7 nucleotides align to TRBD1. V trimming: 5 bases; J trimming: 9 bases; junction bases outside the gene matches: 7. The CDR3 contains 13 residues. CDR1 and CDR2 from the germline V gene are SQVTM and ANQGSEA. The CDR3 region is CSVKTGLGSPLHF. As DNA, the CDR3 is TGCAGCGTTAAGACAGGGCTGGGTTCACCCCTCCACTTT.